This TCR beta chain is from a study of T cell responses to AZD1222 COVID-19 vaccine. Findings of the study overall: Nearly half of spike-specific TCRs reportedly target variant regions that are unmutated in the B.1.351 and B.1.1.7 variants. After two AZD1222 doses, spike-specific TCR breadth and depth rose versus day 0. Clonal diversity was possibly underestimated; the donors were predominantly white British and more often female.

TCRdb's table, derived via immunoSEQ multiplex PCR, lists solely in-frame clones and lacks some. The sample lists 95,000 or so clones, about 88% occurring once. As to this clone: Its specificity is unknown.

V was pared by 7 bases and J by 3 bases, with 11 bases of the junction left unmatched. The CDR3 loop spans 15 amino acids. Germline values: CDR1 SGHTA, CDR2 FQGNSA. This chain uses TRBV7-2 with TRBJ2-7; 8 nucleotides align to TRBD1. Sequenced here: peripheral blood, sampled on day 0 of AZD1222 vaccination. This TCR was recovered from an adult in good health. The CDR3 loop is CASMVRDRSVYEQYF. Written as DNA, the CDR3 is TGTGCCAGCATGGTCCGGGACAGGTCAGTCTACGAGCAGTACTTC.